The clone carrying this TCR beta chain showed up just a few times. The CDR3 covers 12 residues. CDR1 is DFQATT and CDR2 is SNEGSKA in the germline V gene (reference sequence). The V and J ends lost 6 bases and 5 bases respectively, with 13 bases between them. Unique molecular identifiers were used to barcode this TCRbeta library. From the PCR reads, TCRdb called clonotypes with MiXCR, one entry per CDR3 protein. The sample holds just over 350,000 distinct CDR3 sequences; about an eighth are singletons and the top ten take roughly 4.5%. The data are from a study of T-cell reconstitution after alpha-beta-depleted transplantation in children.

V is TRBV20-1 and J is TRBJ2-5; D may be TRBD2 (5 bases). This material consisted of PBMCs, taken from the stem cell graft. The clonotype was recovered from a human donor who donated a stem cell graft to a child with Fanconi anemia. The CDR3 sequence is CSAGVSTETQYF. The CDR3 DNA reads TGCAGTGCCGGGGTGTCGACGGAGACCCAGTACTTC.